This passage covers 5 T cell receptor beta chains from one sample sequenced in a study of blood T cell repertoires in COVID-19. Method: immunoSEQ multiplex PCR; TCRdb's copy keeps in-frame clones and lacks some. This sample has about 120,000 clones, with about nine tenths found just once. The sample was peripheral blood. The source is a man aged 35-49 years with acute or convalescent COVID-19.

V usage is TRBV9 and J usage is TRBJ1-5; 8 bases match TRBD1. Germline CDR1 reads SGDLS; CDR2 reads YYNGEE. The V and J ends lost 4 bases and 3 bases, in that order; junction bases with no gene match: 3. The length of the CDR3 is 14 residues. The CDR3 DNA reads TGTGCCAGCAGCACGACAGGGGTCAATCAGCCCCAGCATTTT. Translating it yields CASSTTGVNQPQHF.

CDR3: CASSYSTVNYGYTF. For the CDR3, the DNA is TGTGCCAGCAGTTACTCGACAGTCAACTATGGCTACACCTTC. The J gene is TRBJ1-2, the V gene TRBV6-5, with D perhaps matching TRBD1 (5 bases). Germline loops: CDR1 MNHEY, CDR2 SVGAGI. This CDR3 has 14 amino acids. V was cut by 0 bases and J by 2 bases, with 7 bases left in between.

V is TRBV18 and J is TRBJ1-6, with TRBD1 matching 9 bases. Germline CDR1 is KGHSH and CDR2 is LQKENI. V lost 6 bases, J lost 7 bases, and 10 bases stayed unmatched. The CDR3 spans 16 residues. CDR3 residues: CASSPEWDRENSPLHF. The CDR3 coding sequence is TGTGCCAGCTCGCCGGAATGGGACAGGGAAAATTCACCCCTCCACTTT.

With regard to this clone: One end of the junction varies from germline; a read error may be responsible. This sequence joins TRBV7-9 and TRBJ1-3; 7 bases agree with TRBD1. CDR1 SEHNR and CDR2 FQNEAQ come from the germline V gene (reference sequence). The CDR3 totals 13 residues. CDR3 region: CASSPRDSHLGNF. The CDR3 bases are TGTGCCAGCAGCCCCCGGGACAGCCACCTCGGAAATTTT.

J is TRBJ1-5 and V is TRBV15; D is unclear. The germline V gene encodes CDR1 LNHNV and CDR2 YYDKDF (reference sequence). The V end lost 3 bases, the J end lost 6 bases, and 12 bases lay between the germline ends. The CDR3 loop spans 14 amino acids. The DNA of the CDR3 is TGTGCCACCAGCAGGTCAAACGGAGGTCAGCCCCAGCATTTT. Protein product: CATSRSNGGQPQHF.